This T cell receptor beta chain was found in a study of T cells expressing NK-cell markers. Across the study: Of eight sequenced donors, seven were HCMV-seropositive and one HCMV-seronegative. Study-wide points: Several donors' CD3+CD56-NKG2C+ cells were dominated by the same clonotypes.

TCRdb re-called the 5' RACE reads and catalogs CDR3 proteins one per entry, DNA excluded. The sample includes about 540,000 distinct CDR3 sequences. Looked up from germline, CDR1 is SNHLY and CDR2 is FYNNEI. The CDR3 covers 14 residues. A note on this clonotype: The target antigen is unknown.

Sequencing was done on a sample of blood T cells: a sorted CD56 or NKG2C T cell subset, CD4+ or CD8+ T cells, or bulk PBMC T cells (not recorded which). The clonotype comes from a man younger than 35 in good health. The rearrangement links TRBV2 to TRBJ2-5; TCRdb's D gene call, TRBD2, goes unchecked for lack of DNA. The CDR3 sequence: CASSEFAGGETQYF.